The TCR beta chain described here comes from a study of immune cell composition in non-small cell lung cancer (dated by TCRdb to 2016 to 2017). For the wider study: To assign histologic subtype, which was mostly lung adenocarcinoma or squamous cell carcinoma, H&E was combined with p63, CK5, Napsin A and TTF-1 immunohistochemistry. Adaptive Biotechnologies TCR-beta sequencing was carried out on a few dozen paired NSCLC tumour and non-adjacent lung specimens, as well as on fewer than 30 tumour-only specimens. Supplementary cohort #1, ten to eleven lung adenocarcinoma cases, had paired tumour/lung TCR-beta sequencing and TIL populations generated to assess tumour reactivity. The subtype comparisons left out several tumour specimens with TCR-beta data because those specimens were rare histological subtypes. General conclusions and limits of the study: Significantly higher Top 10 clone scores and productive clonality were observed in lung squamous cell carcinoma than in lung adenocarcinoma tumours. Tumour-associated clones >0.5% were found in nearly half of NSCLC cases, namely in about 30% of adenocarcinomas versus about four fifths of squamous carcinomas. In 10 adenocarcinoma cases, maximal tumour-associated clone frequency correlated strongly with TIL tumour reactivity, whereas overall clonality did not. No significant correlation was found between tumour TCR-beta clonality and smoking pack-years. Only 10 cases were included in the reactivity cohort, and sequence sharing between tumour-reactive clones and the dominant in vivo tumour-associated clones was not shown.

Taken from cysteine to phenylalanine, the CDR3 has 11 residues. This entry keeps only the CDR3 DNA: 33 bases, framed from base 1. Trimming costs V 4 bases and J 5 bases, and their ends lie 6 bases apart. Via the germline V gene, CDR1 is ENHRY and CDR2 SYGVKD. Genomic DNA was extracted with the QIAamp DNA kit from frozen aliquots of unsorted single-cell suspensions. The tumour samples consisted of surgically resected non-small cell lung cancer tissue. Tissues arrived within 2 hours after resection and were immediately processed into single-cell suspensions. Tissue was mechanically dissociated and enzymatically digested with DNase I, collagenase I and hyaluronidase for roughly 30 minutes at 37 °C, then filtered and RBC-lysed. This clone appeared once. Its cognate antigen has yet to be identified. The record has no base qualities; no much larger clone is one base away. A two-step multiplex PCR was used to amplify TCR-beta CDR3 regions from genomic DNA, and Illumina-compatible adaptors were added in the second step. TCR-beta immunosequencing was carried out on an Illumina platform through the commercial immunoSEQ service. The authors' pipeline ran thus. Repertoires were summarised by productive clonality and by Top 10 Clones, defined as the percentage of T-cell templates derived from the ten most frequent sequences. Values for productive clonality spanned 0 to 1, where a value of 1 indicated a monoclonal population. Using log10 scatter plots, tumour-associated clones were identified as sequences that made up at least 0.1% of tumour T-cell templates yet were absent from the matched non-adjacent lung. Student's t-tests were used for two-group comparisons, ANOVA for comparisons across stages, and linear regression for relationships, with analyses done in GraphPad Prism7 and R. TCRdb took this table from immuneACCESS and kept in-frame rearrangements with V and J called. Such tables lack part of the clones; where checked against another copy, unresolved V genes explain under half of the gap, and the rest is unexplained. V and J calls and clone size are those listed in that table; D and trimming were worked out from the DNA. In all, the sample holds about 10,000 clones, and around 68% of those were seen once. More than 7% of the sample is held by the ten biggest clonotypes.

The sample comprised lung tumor tissue. The V and J genes are TRBV10-3 and TRBJ2-7; the D gene lacks a confident call. The receptor was isolated from a human donor with non-small cell lung cancer. Here the CDR3 is given as CAISGMDEQYF. The nucleotides are TGTGCCATCAGTGGCATGGACGAGCAGTACTTC.